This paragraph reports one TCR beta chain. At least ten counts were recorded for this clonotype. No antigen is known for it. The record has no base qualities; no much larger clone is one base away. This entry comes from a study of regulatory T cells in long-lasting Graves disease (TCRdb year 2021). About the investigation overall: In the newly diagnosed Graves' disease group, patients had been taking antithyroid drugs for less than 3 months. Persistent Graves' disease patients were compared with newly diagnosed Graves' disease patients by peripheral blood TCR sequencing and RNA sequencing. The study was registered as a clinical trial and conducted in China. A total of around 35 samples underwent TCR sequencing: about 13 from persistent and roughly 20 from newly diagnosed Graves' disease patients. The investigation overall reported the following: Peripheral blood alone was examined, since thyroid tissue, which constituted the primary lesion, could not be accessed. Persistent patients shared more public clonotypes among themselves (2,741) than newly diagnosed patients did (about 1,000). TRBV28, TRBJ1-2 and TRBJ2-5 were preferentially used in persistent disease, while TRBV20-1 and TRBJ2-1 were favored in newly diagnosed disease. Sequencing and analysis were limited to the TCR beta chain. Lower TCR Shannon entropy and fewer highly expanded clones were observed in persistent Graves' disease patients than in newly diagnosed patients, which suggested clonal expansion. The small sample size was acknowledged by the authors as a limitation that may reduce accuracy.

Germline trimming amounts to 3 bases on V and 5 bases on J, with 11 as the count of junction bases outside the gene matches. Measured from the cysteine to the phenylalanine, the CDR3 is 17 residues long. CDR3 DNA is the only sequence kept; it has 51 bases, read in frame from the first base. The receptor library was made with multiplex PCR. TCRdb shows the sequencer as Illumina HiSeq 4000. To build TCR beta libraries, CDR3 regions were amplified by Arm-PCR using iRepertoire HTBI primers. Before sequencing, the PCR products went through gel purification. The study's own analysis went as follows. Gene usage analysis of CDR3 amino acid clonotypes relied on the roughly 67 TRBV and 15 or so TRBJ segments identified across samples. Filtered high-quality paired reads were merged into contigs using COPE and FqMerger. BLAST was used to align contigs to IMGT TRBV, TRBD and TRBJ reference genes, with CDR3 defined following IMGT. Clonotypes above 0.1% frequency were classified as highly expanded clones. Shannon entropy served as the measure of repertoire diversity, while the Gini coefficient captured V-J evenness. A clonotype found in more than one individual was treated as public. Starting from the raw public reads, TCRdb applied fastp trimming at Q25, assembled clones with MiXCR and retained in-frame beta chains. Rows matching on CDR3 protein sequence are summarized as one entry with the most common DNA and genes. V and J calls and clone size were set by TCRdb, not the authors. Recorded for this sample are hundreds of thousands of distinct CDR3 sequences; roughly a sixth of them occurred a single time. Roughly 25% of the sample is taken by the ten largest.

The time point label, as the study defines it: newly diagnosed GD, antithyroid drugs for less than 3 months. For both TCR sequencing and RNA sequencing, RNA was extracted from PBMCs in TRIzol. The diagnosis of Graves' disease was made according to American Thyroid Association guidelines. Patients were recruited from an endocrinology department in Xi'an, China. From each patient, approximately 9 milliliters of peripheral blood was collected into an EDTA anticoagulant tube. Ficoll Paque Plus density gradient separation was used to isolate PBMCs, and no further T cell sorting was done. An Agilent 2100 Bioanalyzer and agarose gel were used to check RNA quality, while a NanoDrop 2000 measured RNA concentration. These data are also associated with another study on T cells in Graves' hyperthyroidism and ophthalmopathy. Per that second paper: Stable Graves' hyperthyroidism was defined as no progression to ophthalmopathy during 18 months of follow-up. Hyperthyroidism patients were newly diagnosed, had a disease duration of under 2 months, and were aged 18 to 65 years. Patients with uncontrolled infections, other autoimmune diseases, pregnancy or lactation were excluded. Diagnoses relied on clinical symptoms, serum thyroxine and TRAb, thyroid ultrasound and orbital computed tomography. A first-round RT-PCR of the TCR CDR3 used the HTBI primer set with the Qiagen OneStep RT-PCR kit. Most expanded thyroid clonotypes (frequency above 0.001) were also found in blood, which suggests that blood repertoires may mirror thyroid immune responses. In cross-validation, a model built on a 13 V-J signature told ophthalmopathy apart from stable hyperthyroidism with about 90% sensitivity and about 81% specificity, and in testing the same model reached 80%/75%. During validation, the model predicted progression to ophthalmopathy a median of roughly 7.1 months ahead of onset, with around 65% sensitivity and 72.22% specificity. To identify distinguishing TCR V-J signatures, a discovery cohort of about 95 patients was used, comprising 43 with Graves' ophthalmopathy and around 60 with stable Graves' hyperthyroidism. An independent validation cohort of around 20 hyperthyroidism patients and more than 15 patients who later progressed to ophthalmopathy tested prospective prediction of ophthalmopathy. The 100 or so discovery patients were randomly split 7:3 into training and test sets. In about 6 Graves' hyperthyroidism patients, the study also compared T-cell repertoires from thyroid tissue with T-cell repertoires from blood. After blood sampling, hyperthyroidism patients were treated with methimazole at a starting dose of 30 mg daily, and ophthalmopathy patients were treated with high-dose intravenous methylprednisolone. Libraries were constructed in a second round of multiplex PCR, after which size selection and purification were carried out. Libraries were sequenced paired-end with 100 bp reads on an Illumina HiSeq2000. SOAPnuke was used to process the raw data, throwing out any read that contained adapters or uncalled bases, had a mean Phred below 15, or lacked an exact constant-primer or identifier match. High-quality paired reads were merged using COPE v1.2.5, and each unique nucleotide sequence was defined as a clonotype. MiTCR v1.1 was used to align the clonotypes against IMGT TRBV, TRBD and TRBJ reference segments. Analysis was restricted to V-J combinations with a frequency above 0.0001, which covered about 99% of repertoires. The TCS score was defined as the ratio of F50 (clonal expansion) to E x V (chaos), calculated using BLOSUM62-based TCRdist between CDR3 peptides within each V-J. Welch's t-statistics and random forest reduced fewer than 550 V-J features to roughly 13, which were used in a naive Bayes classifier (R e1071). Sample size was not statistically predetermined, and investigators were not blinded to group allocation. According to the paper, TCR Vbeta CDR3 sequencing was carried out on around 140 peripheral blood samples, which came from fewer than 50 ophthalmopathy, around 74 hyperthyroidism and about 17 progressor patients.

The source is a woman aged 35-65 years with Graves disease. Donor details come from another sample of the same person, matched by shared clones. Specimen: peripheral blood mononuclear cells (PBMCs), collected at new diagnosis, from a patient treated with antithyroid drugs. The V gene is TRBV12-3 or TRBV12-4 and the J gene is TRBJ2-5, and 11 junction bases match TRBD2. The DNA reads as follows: TGTGCCAGCAGTTTGGGGCTAGCGGGGGGAATTCGGGAGACCCAGTACTTC. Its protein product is CASSLGLAGGIRETQYF.